These 20 T cell receptor beta chains originate from one sample sequenced in a study of blood T cells in healthy people across ages. For the second PCR, which ran for roughly 7 to 11 cycles, a sample-barcoded 5' primer and a J-beta primer mix were used. TCRdb reprocessed the 5' RACE reads via MiXCR and lists one record per CDR3 protein. The sample includes 800,000 or so distinct CDR3 sequences, around a quarter of them seen just once. This sample was also put to use in a study of T cells of mothers and their children.

The sequenced sample consisted of blood. The origin of the receptors is a boy aged 5-17 years in good health.

The chain recombines TRBV4-3 with TRBJ2-2, with TRBD2 matching 7 bases. Germline V CDR1 and CDR2: LGHNA, YSLEER. The CDR3 is made up of 17 amino acids. Trimming took 0 bases from V and 4 from J; bases not matched to a gene: 8. As DNA, the CDR3 is TGCGCCAGCAGCCAAGACGGCGCGGGAGTTCGCACCGGGGAGCTGTTTTTT. This gives the protein CASSQDGAGVRTGELFF.

The chain carries TRBV7-9 and TRBJ2-7; perhaps D is TRBD1 or TRBD2 (5 bases each). Germline CDR1 SEHNR, CDR2 FQNEAQ (reference sequence). The CDR3 sequence is 17 residues long. Trimming shortened V by 5 bases and J by 4 bases, and 24 bases separated the two germline ends. CDR3 coding DNA: TGTGCCAGCAGCCAGCTCGCAACGGGACGGAAAAATTACGAGCAGTACTTC. Its protein is CASSQLATGRKNYEQYF. Drawing the rest from reference TRBV7-9 and TRBJ2-7, the complete variable domain is DTGVSQNPRHKITKRGQNVTFRCDPISEHNRLYWYRQTLGQGPEFLTYFQNEAQLEKSRLLSDRFSAERPKGSFSTLEIQRTEQGDSAMYLCASSQLATGRKNYEQYFGPGTRLTVT.

This clonotype came up a few times. This rearrangement joins TRBV29-1 to TRBJ2-1; 8 bases match TRBD2. This CDR3 contains 14 residues. Germline CDR1 SQVTM, CDR2 ANQGSEA. V gave up 1 base and J gave up 8 bases; unmatched junction bases: 7. The CDR3 reads CSVEAGGPGDEQFF. DNA for the CDR3: TGCAGCGTTGAAGCGGGAGGGCCTGGGGATGAGCAGTTCTTC.

The chain combines TRBV20-1 with TRBJ1-4; maybe TRBD1 (6 bases). The CDR3 length is 14 residues. Germline CDR1 and CDR2: DFQATT and SNEGSKA (reference sequence). V was pared by 2 bases and J by 8 bases, with 15 bases between. Here the CDR3 reads CSARFPSGTEKLFF. DNA for the CDR3: TGCAGTGCTAGATTCCCTTCAGGGACAGAAAAACTGTTTTTT.

The chain has TRBV6-2 or TRBV6-3 and TRBJ2-1; D might be TRBD2 (5 bases). In germline, CDR1 is MNHEY, CDR2 SVGEGT. The V gene lost 5 bases and the J gene lost 0 bases, with 14 bases spanning the gap. The CDR3 has 16 amino acids. This chain's CDR3 is CASSIMTGSSYNEQFF. In DNA, the CDR3 is TGTGCCAGCAGTATAATGACTGGGAGCTCCTACAATGAGCAGTTCTTC.

This clonotype was seen repeatedly, ten times or more. This sequence joins TRBV5-5 and TRBJ2-5; perhaps TRBD1 as D (6 bases). Germline CDR1 is SGHKS and CDR2 is YYEKEE (reference sequence). With 6 bases removed from V and 4 bases from J, the gap between germline ends came to 7 bases. There are 11 residues in the CDR3. CDR3 residues: CASTQGETQYF. As DNA, the CDR3 is TGTGCCAGCACACAGGGAGAGACCCAGTACTTC.

The rearrangement links TRBV27 to TRBJ1-1; tentatively, D is TRBD1 (5 bases). This CDR3 comprises 14 residues. Germline CDR1 MNHEY, CDR2 SMNVEV (reference sequence). Between the trimmed V and J ends, which lost 5 bases and 4 bases, there was a span of 14 bases. The CDR3 loop is CASSQSTVSTEAFF. CDR3 nucleotides: TGTGCCAGCAGTCAGTCGACAGTCTCCACTGAAGCTTTCTTT.

The chain combines TRBV4-3 with TRBJ1-4; 9 bases fit TRBD1. CDR3 length: 14 amino acids. V lost 2 bases, J lost 10 bases, and 5 bases stayed unmatched. Germline CDR1 reads LGHNA; CDR2 reads YSLEER. CDR3 sequence: CASSQYLGQGKLFF. The CDR3 DNA follows: TGCGCCAGCAGCCAATATCTGGGACAGGGAAAACTGTTTTTT.

This clonotype was detected once. A junction end diverges from the germline sequence, so it may reflect a read error. The chain couples TRBV27 to TRBJ2-5, with D possibly TRBD1 on 6 matching bases. Germline V gene sequence: CDR1 MNHEY, CDR2 SMNVEV (reference sequence). This CDR3 is 13 amino acids long. CDR3 region: CASSLARGHEQCF. CDR3 in DNA: TGTGCCAGCAGTTTGGCCAGGGGCCACGAGCAGTGCTTC.

This clonotype was observed a few times. The chain has TRBV6-5 and TRBJ2-5; D unclear. Germline CDR1 MNHEY, CDR2 SVGAGI. This CDR3 comprises 13 residues. Trimming shortened V by 6 bases and J by 5 bases, and 13 bases separated the two germline ends. The CDR3 nucleotides read TGTGCCAGCAGCCGCTTACCTGGGGAGACCCAGTACTTC. This codes for CASSRLPGETQYF.

The rearrangement joins TRBV2 to TRBJ2-7; D not resolved. The DNA end is more similar to TRBJ2-5, so the J call may be wrong. The CDR3 is made up of 13 amino acids. Germline loops: CDR1 SNHLY, CDR2 FYNNEI. CDR3 protein: CASTLELEETQYF. CDR3 DNA sequence: TGTGCCAGCACCTTGGAACTTGAAGAGACCCAGTACTTC.

This clonotype was detected a few times. The chain combines TRBV20-1 with TRBJ2-5; 7 nucleotides agree with TRBD2. The J call is uncertain, as TRBJ2-7 better fits the DNA end. This CDR3 spans 17 amino acids. Germline assignment: CDR1 DFQATT and CDR2 SNEGSKA (reference sequence). CDR3 sequence: CSARAPISGRASYEQYF. The CDR3 DNA sequence: TGCAGTGCTAGAGCGCCGATTAGTGGGAGGGCCTCCTACGAGCAGTACTTC.

The rearrangement links TRBV12-3 or TRBV12-4 to TRBJ2-1; D is uncertain. Trimming removed 7 bases at V and 0 bases at J, with 13 bases between. The CDR3 length is 15 residues. CDR3 coding DNA: TGTGCCAGCAAAACGGACCAGAGCTCCTACAATGAGCAGTTCTTC. It codes for CASKTDQSSYNEQFF.

At least ten counts were recorded for this clonotype. This chain links TRBV12-3 or TRBV12-4 with TRBJ2-1, with no clear D. Trimming stripped 1 base from V and 0 bases from J, with 7 bases between. CDR3 size: 15 residues. CDR3 sequence: CASSLGVSSYNEQFF. CDR3 DNA: TGTGCCAGCAGTTTAGGGGTGAGCTCCTACAATGAGCAGTTCTTC.

The V and J genes are TRBV11-1 and TRBJ1-1; the D is unclear. The germline V and J ends were trimmed by 1 base and 4 bases, with 10 bases remaining between them. This CDR3 has 14 amino acids. Germline loops: CDR1 SGHAT, CDR2 FQDESV (reference sequence). The CDR3 is CASSLGPMGTEAFF. In nucleotides, the CDR3 is TGTGCCAGCAGCTTAGGACCTATGGGCACTGAAGCTTTCTTT.

This clonotype turned up a few times. This rearrangement joins TRBV5-1 to TRBJ2-5; TRBD2 aligns across 10 bases. V was clipped by 1 base and J by 4 bases; unmatched bases: 4. The CDR3 is 15 residues long. Looked up from germline, CDR1 is SGHRS and CDR2 is YFSETQ. DNA for the CDR3: TGCGCCAGCAGCTTGAGGGCTAGCGGGAGAGAGACCCAGTACTTC. Its translation is CASSLRASGRETQYF. Full variable domain (rest looked up from reference TRBV5-1 and TRBJ2-5): KAGVTQTPRYLIKTRGQQVTLSCSPISGHRSVSWYQQTPGQGLQFLFEYFSETQRNKGNFPGRFSGRQFSNSRSEMNVSTLELGDSALYLCASSLRASGRETQYFGPGTRLLVL.

This chain links TRBV7-3 with TRBJ2-6; D gene unclear. V was cut by 2 bases and J by 0 bases, with 11 bases left in between. Germline V gene lookup returns CDR1 SGHTA and CDR2 FQGTGA. This CDR3 has 17 amino acids. The DNA of the CDR3 is TGTGCCAGCAGCTTAGGGTATGGGGTCTCTGGGGCCAACGTCCTGACTTTC. This codes for CASSLGYGVSGANVLTF.

The chain combines TRBV3-1 with TRBJ2-6; no firm D call. The CDR3 sequence is 15 residues long. The V and J ends lost 7 bases and 0 bases respectively, with 10 bases between them. CDR1 and CDR2 from the germline V gene are LGHDT and YNNKEL (reference sequence). This CDR3 is CASNWAGSGANVLTF. CDR3 coding DNA: TGTGCCAGCAACTGGGCTGGCTCTGGGGCCAACGTCCTGACTTTC.

The V and J genes are TRBV6-2 or TRBV6-3 and TRBJ2-1, with 7 positions matching TRBD2. J lost 5 bases, V lost 6 bases, and 10 bases had no gene match. The germline gives CDR1 MNHEY, CDR2 SVGEGT. This CDR3 comprises 15 residues. The CDR3 region is CASSRGLVMDNEQFF. CDR3 coding DNA: TGTGCCAGCAGCCGAGGACTAGTAATGGACAATGAGCAGTTCTTC.

This clonotype was seen only a few times. The CDR3 loop is CASSPGLFYGYTF. The DNA of the CDR3 is TGTGCCAGCAGTCCCGGACTGTTCTATGGCTACACCTTC. V is TRBV27 and J is TRBJ1-2; no firm D call. Germline V CDR1 and CDR2: MNHEY, SMNVEV (reference sequence). The CDR3 spans 13 residues. With 5 bases removed from V and 4 bases from J, the gap between germline ends came to 11 bases.